The clone carrying this TCR beta chain was observed many times. Amplification of TCR beta CDR3 regions used RNA as the template. In the first-round RT-PCR of the TCR CDR3, the HTBI primer set was used. TCRdb used MiXCR to reprocess the multiplex PCR reads, holding one entry per CDR3 protein. The data hold some 340,000 distinct CDR3 sequences, with approximately 13% observed a single time. The source of the sample is a study of T cells in Graves' hyperthyroidism and ophthalmopathy. Germline V gene lookup returns CDR1 LNHDA and CDR2 SQIVND (reference sequence). Trimming removed 3 bases at V and 3 bases at J, with 17 bases between. The CDR3 length is 16 residues. Under 3 months was the duration of disease in ophthalmopathy patients, who also had a Clinical Activity Score of at least 3 and a NOSPECS grade of at least 4. Exclusion of patients followed from uncontrolled infection, other autoimmune disease, pregnancy or lactation.

The chain joins TRBV19 to TRBJ1-1; D might be TRBD1 (6 bases). This clonotype originated in a woman aged 40 to 50 with Graves' ophthalmopathy. The material sequenced was blood. Here the CDR3 DNA reads TGTGCCAGTAGTATTTCCGGGGGGCGCGACCACACTGAAGCTTTCTTT. Amino acids: CASSISGGRDHTEAFF.